A single sample is the source of the 6 T cell receptor beta chains below, sequenced in a study of blood T cell repertoires in COVID-19. Measured with immunoSEQ multiplex PCR; TCRdb has only the in-frame clones, and not every one. The repertoire consists of 100,000 to 120,000 clones, with 65% to 80% occurring once and the leading ten covering about 8.3%. Sample: peripheral blood. These receptors were obtained from a woman aged 55-70 years with acute or convalescent COVID-19.

The chain carries TRBV5-1 and TRBJ2-4, with 12 bases lining up with TRBD1. V lost 4 bases, J lost 15 bases, and 11 bases stayed unmatched. Germline lookup yields CDR1 SGHRS and CDR2 YFSETQ. This CDR3 contains 14 residues. CDR3 in DNA: TGCGCCAGCAGCCTACTGGGGACAGGGGGCGACGGGTACTTC. Translating it yields CASSLLGTGGDGYF.

This sequence joins TRBV6-5 and TRBJ2-3; maybe TRBD1 (5 bases). V lost 2 bases and J lost 1, with 10 bases in between. This CDR3 contains 15 residues. The germline CDR1 and CDR2 sequences are MNHEY and SVGAGI. Here the CDR3 reads CASSYQGGGTDTQYF. In DNA, the CDR3 is TGTGCCAGCAGTTACCAGGGTGGTGGCACAGATACGCAGTATTTT.

This clone was seen just once. The chain couples TRBV14 to TRBJ1-2; D unclear. The V gene lost 0 bases and the J gene lost 4 bases, with 15 bases spanning the gap. CDR1 SGHDN and CDR2 FVKESK come from the germline V gene. The length of the CDR3 is 16 residues. The CDR3 bases are TGTGCCAGCAGCCAAGAGAGGGCAGCTATCTCCTATGGCTACACCTTC. Translating gives CASSQERAAISYGYTF. Based on the CDR3 plus reference TRBV14 and TRBJ1-2, the full variable domain is EAGVTQFPSHSVIEKGQTVTLRCDPISGHDNLYWYRRVMGKEIKFLLHFVKESKQDESGMPNNRFLAERTGGTYSTLKVQPAELEDSGVYFCASSQERAAISYGYTFGSGTRLTVV.

This chain joins TRBV6-5 and TRBJ1-4; no definite D call. V was clipped by 6 bases and J by 2 bases, with 13 bases between them. Germline V gives CDR1 MNHEY, CDR2 SVGAGI. The length of the CDR3 is 15 residues. CDR3 bases: TGTGCCAGCAGCCTACGGAGGGTGACTAATGAAAAACTGTTTTTT. Translation gives CASSLRRVTNEKLFF.

The V call is TRBV7-2, the J call TRBJ2-2, with D possibly matching TRBD1 (6 bases). CDR3 length: 14 amino acids. Germline V gene data show CDR1 as SGHTA and CDR2 as FQGNSA. V was cut by 0 bases and J by 6 bases, with 8 bases left in between. DNA of the CDR3: TGTGCCAGCAGCTTAGCTCAGGGGTCCGGGGAGCTGTTTTTT. As protein: CASSLAQGSGELFF. The full variable domain, its missing parts supplied by reference TRBV7-2 and TRBJ2-2, is GAGVSQSPSNKVTEKGKDVELRCDPISGHTALYWYRQSLGQGLEFLIYFQGNSAPDKSGLPSDRFSAERTGGSVSTLTIQRTQQEDSAVYLCASSLAQGSGELFFGEGSRLTVL.

This chain joins TRBV2 and TRBJ1-2; TRBD1 matches 9 bases. The trim removed 9 bases at V and 6 bases at J, leaving 2 bases unmatched. Germline V gene data show CDR1 as SNHLY and CDR2 as FYNNEI. This CDR3 region has 11 residues. DNA of the CDR3: TGTGCCAGGAGACAGGGGGATGGCTACACCTTC. Its translation is CARRQGDGYTF.